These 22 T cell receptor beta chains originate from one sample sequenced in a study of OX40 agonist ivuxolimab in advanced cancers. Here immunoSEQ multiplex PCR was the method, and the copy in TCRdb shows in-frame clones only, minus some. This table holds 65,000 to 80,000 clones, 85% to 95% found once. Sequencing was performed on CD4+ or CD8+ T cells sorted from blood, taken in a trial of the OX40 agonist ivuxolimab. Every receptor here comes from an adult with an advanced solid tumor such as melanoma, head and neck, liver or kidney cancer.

In nucleotides, the CDR3 is TGCGCCAGCAGCTTGGCCCTAGGAGGGGAGGTGGGAAAACTGTTTTTT. The encoded protein is CASSLALGGEVGKLFF. The V gene is TRBV5-1, the J gene TRBJ1-4, with a tentative D call TRBD1 (5 bases). Germline V gene data show CDR1 as SGHRS and CDR2 as YFSETQ. The V gene lost 0 bases and the J gene lost 10 bases, with 19 bases spanning the gap. The CDR3 extends over 16 amino acids.

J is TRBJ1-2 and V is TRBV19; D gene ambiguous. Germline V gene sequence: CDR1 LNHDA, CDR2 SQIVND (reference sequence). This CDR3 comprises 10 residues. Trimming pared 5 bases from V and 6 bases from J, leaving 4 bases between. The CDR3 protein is CASSENGYTF. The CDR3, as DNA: TGTGCCAGTAGTGAAAATGGCTACACCTTC. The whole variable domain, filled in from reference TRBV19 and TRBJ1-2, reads DGGITQSPKYLFRKEGQNVTLSCEQNLNHDAMYWYRQDPGQGLRLIYYSQIVNDFQKGDIAEGYSVSREKKESFPLTVTSAQKNPTAFYLCASSENGYTFGSGTRLTVV.

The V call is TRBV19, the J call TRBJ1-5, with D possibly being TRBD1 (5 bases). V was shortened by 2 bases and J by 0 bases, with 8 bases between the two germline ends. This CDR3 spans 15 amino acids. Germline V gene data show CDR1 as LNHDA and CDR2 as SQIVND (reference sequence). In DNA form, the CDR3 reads TGTGCCAGTAGTATAACGGGGGGTAGCAATCAGCCCCAGCATTTT. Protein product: CASSITGGSNQPQHF.

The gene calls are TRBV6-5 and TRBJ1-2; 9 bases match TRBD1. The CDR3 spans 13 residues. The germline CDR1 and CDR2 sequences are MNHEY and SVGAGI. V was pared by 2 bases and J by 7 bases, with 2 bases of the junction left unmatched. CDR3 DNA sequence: TGTGCCAGCAGTTACCGGGGACAGGGTGGCTACACCTTC. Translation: CASSYRGQGGYTF.

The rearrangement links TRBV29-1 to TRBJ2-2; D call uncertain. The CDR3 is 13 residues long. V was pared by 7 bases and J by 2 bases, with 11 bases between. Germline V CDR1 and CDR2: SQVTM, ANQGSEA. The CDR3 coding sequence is TGCAGCGCCCATCTACCCAACACCGGGGAGCTGTTTTTT. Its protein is CSAHLPNTGELFF.

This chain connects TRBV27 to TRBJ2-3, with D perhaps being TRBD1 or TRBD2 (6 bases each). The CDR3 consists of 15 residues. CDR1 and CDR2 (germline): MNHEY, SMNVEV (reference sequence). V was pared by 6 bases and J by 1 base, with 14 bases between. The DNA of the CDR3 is TGTGCCAGCAGAAGGGGGGCTCATGGCACAGATACGCAGTATTTT. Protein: CASRRGAHGTDTQYF.

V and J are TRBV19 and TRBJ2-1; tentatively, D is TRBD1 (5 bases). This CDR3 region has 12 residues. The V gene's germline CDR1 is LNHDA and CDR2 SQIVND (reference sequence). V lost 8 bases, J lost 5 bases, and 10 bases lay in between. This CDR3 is CASLTGNNEQFF. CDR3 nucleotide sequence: TGTGCCAGTTTAACAGGTAACAATGAGCAGTTCTTC.

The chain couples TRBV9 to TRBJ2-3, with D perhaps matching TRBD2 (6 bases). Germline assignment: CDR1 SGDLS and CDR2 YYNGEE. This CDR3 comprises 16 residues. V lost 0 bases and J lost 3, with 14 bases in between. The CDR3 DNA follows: TGTGCCAGCAGCGTAGAAGGAGGGGTGGGGACAGATACGCAGTATTTT. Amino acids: CASSVEGGVGTDTQYF.

The CDR3 DNA follows: TGTGCCAGCAGCTCCGGTCGACCCTACAATGAGCAGTTCTTC. Translation gives CASSSGRPYNEQFF. The chain uses TRBV9 and TRBJ2-1; no reliable D call. This CDR3 contains 14 residues. The V end lost 4 bases, the J end lost 2 bases, and 10 bases lay between the germline ends. Germline V lookup: CDR1 SGDLS, CDR2 YYNGEE.

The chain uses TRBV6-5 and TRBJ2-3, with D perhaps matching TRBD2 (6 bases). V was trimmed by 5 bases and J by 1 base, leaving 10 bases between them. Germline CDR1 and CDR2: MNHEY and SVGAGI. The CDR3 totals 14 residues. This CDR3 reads CASSTSGRTDTQYF. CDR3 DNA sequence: TGTGCCAGCAGTACCAGCGGGCGCACAGATACGCAGTATTTT.

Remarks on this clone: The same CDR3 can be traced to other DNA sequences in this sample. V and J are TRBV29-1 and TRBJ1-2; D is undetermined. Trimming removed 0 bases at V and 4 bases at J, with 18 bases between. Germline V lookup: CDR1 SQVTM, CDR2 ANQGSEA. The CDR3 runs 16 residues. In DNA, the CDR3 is TGCAGCGTTGAAGATCTAACAGATTCGTTAAGCTATGGCTACACCTTC. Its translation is CSVEDLTDSLSYGYTF.

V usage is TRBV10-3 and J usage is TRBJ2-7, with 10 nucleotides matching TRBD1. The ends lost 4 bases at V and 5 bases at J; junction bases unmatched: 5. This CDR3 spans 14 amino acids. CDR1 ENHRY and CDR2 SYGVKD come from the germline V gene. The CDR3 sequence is CAISGGQGLDEQYF. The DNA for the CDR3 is TGTGCCATCAGTGGGGGACAGGGGTTAGACGAGCAGTACTTC.

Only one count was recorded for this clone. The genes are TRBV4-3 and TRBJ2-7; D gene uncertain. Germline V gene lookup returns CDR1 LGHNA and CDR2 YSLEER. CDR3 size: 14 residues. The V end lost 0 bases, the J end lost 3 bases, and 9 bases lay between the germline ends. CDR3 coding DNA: TGCGCCAGCAGCCAAGAGCCCAACCGCTACGAGCAGTACTTC. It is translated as CASSQEPNRYEQYF.

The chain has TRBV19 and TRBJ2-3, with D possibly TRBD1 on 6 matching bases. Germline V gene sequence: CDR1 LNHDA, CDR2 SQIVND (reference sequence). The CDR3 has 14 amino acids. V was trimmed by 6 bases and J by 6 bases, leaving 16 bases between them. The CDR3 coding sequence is TGTGCCAGTAGATATCCGGGACAAGCGGATACGCAGTATTTT. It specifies CASRYPGQADTQYF.

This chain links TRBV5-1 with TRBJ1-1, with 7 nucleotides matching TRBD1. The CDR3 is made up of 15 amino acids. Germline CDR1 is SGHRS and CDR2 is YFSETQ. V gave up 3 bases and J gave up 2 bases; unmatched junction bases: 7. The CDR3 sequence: CASSSGRDSNTEAFF. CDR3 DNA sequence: TGCGCCAGCAGCTCTGGCCGGGACAGTAACACTGAAGCTTTCTTT.

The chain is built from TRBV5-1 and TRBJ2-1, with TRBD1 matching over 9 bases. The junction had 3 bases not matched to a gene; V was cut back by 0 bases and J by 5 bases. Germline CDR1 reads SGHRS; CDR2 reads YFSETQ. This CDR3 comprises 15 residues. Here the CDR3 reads CASSLGGQGHNEQFF. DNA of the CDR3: TGCGCCAGCAGCTTGGGGGGACAGGGACACAATGAGCAGTTCTTC. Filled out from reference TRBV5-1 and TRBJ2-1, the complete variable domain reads KAGVTQTPRYLIKTRGQQVTLSCSPISGHRSVSWYQQTPGQGLQFLFEYFSETQRNKGNFPGRFSGRQFSNSRSEMNVSTLELGDSALYLCASSLGGQGHNEQFFGPGTRLTVL.

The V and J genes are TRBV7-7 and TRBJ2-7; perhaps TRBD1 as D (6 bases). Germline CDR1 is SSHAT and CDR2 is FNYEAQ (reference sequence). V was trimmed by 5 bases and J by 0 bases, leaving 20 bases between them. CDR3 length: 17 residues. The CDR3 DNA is TGTGCCAGCAGCCCCTCACAGGGAGAGATCTCCTCCTACGAGCAGTACTTC. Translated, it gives CASSPSQGEISSYEQYF.

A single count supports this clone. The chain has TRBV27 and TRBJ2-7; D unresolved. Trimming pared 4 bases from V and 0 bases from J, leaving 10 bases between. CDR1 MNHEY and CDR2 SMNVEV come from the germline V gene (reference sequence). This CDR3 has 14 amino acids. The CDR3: CASSSGPVSYEQYF. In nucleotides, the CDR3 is TGTGCCAGCAGTTCCGGGCCTGTCTCCTACGAGCAGTACTTC.

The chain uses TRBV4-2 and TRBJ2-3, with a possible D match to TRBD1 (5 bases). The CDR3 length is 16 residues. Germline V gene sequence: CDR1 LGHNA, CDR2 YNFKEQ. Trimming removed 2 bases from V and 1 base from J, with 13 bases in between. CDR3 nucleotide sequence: TGTGCCAGCAGCCAAAACTACAAGACAGGCACAGATACGCAGTATTTT. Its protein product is CASSQNYKTGTDTQYF.

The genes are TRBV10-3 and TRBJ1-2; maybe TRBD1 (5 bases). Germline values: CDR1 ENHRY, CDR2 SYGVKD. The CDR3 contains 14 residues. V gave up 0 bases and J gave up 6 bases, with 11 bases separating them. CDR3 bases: TGTGCCATCAGTGAGTCGGGGCAGCCTAATGGCTACACCTTC. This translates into CAISESGQPNGYTF.

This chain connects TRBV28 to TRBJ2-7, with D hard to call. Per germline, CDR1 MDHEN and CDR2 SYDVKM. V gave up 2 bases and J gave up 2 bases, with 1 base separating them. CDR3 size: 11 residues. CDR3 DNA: TGTGCCAGCAGTTTAACCTACGAGCAGTACTTC. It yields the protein CASSLTYEQYF.

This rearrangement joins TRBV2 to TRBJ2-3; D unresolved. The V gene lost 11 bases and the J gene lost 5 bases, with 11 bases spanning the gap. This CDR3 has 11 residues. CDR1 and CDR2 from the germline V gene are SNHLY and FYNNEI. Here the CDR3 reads CASPLLDTQYF. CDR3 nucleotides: TGTGCCTCACCCTTACTAGATACGCAGTATTTT.